This TCR beta chain was sequenced during a study of T cells in tumors after PD-1 blockade. Study summary: Each patient got pembrolizumab 200 mg every 3 weeks or cemiplimab 350 mg every 2 weeks. During anti-PD-1 treatment, some patients continued daily vismodegib 150 mg.

The study's findings and limits: Some novel exhausted tumor clones appeared in pre-treatment blood, suggesting peripheral recruitment.

Germline-derived CDR1 and CDR2 are LGHNA and YNFKEQ. This CDR3 spans 14 amino acids. The V end lost 2 bases, the J end lost 4 bases, and 12 bases lay between the germline ends. With regard to this clone: Antigen unknown.

Some clones are missing from TCRdb's copy, which holds only in-frame ones; the method was immunoSEQ multiplex PCR. This sample has fewer than 50,000 clones, with approximately 84% found just once. Here the sequenced sample was PBMCs, taken before anti-PD-1 treatment. The clonotype was recovered from a human donor with basal cell carcinoma. The J gene is TRBJ2-7, the V gene TRBV4-2; D not certain. In DNA form, the CDR3 reads TGTGCCAGCAGCCAACCGGAAGGTGGGTACGAGCAGTACTTC. Protein sequence: CASSQPEGGYEQYF.